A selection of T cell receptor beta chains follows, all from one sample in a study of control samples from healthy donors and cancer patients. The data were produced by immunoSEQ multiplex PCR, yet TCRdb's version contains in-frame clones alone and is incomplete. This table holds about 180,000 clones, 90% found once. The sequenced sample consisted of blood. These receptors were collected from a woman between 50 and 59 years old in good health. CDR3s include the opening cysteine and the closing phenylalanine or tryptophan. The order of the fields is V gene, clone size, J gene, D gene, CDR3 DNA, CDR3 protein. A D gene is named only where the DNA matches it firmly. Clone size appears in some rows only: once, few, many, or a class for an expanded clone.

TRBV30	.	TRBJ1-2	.	TGTGCCTGGAGTGTACTCGGAGGGTATGGCTACACCTTC	CAWSVLGGYGYTF
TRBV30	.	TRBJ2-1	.	TGTGCCTGGAGCGGGCTCCTGGGGGGCCTGAGGCCCTACAATGAGCAGTTCTTC	CAWSGLLGGLRPYNEQFF
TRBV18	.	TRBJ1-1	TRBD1	TGTGCCAGCTCACCGTTCCTGACAGGGACCATGAACACTGAAGCTTTCTTT	CASSPFLTGTMNTEAFF
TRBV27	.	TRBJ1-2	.	TGTGCCAGCAACGAAAGTGCCAACAGGGCTGACGGCTACACCTTC	CASNESANRADGYTF
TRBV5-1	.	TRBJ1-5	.	TGCGCCAGCAGCTTGGGGGGTCGGGGTCTTCCAGAGCCCCAGCATTTT	CASSLGGRGLPEPQHF
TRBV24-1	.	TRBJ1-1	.	TGTGCCACCAGTGATTTGGGGAGCACTGAAGCTTTCTTT	CATSDLGSTEAFF
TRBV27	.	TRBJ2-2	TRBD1	TGTGCCAGCAGTCCCGGGACAGTCAACACCGGGGAGCTGTTTTTT	CASSPGTVNTGELFF
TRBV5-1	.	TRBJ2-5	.	TGCGCCAGCAGCCGCGACGGACTTCAAGAGACCCAGTACTTC	CASSRDGLQETQYF
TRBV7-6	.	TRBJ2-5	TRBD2	TGTGCCAGCAGCTTATATACGGGAGGGAGAACACAAGAGACCCAGTACTTC	CASSLYTGGRTQETQYF
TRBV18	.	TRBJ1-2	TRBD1	TGTGCCAGCTCACCGGGACAGGGGCGTAACTATGGCTACACCTTC	CASSPGQGRNYGYTF
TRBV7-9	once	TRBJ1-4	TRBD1	TGTGCCAGCAGCTTAAGGAGGGGGCAGGAGGAAAAACTGTTTTTT	CASSLRRGQEEKLFF
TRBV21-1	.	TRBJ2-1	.	TGTGCCAGCAGCGAAGCCACTAGCGGGGGCAACCTTGAGGGGCAGTTCTTC	CASSEATSGGNLEGQFF
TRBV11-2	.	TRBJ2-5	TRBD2	TGTGCCAGCAGCTTAGTTCGGCTAGCGGGAGCGCGGGAGACCCAGTACTTC	CASSLVRLAGARETQYF
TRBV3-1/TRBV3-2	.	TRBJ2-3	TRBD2	TGTGCCAGCAGCCAAGATTTAGCGGGGGTATCAGATACGCAGTATTTT	CASSQDLAGVSDTQYF
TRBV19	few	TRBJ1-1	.	TGTGCCAGTATACGTAGGGGTTCCTTGAACACTGAAGCTTTCTTT	CASIRRGSLNTEAFF
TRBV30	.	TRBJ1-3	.	TGTGCCTGGAGAAAAGGGATCGACTCTGGAAACGCCATATATTTT	CAWRKGIDSGNAIYF
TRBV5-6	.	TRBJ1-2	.	TGTGCCAGCAGCTTATTTCCCATCAATGGGGGCTACACCTTC	CASSLFPINGGYTF
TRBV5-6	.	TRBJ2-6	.	TGTGCCAGCAGCTTCGGGGGCCTCTCTGGGGCCAACGTCCTGACTTTC	CASSFGGLSGANVLTF
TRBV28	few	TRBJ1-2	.	TGTGCCAGCAGACCCGCACGGATGGCGAACTATGGCTACACCTTC	CASRPARMANYGYTF
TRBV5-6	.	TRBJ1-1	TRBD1	TGTGCCAGCAGCTTGTCCGGGACAGATCGTCTCAAAGCTTTCTTT	CASSLSGTDRLKAFF
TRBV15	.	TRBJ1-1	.	TGTGCCACCAGCAGAGAGGGGGGAATGAACACTGAAGCTTTCTTT	CATSREGGMNTEAFF
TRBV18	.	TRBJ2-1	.	TGTGCCAGCTCACCACGAGAGTACAATGAGCAGTTCTTC	CASSPREYNEQFF
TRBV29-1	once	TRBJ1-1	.	TGCAGCGCAGAGGGACACACTGAAGCTTTCTTT	CSAEGHTEAFF
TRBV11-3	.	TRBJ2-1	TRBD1	TGTGCCAGCAGCTTAAAGACAGGGGGGGTAGAGCAGTTCTTC	CASSLKTGGVEQFF
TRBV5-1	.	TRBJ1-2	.	TGCGCCAGCAGCGTGAGTTTAGGTATTAACTATGGCTACACCTTC	CASSVSLGINYGYTF
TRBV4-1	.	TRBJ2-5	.	TGCGCCAGCAGCCAAAGCGGTTTTGGCCTCTTGGGCCCCGAGACCCAGTACTTC	CASSQSGFGLLGPETQYF
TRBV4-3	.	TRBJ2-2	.	TGCGCCAGCAGCCAAGTTTTGGGGGCGCTTACCGGGGAGCTGTTTTTT	CASSQVLGALTGELFF
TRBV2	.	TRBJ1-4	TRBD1	TGTGCCAGCAGTGAGGGGCTAGGGGGCTCTAATGAAAAACTGTTTTTT	CASSEGLGGSNEKLFF
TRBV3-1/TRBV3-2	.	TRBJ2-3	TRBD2	TGTGCCAGCAGCCAGGGCGGGGGGAAAGGCGGGGATACGCAGTATTTT	CASSQGGGKGGDTQYF
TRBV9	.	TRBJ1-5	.	TGTGCCAGCAGGCGAACCAATCAGCCCCAGCATTTT	CASRRTNQPQHF
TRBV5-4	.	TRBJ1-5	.	TGTGCCAGCAGCTTGCCCGATCAGCCCCAGCATTTT	CASSLPDQPQHF
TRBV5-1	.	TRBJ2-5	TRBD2	TGCGCCAGCAGCTTGGGAGTTAACCCTAGCGGGAAAGAGACCCAGTACTTC	CASSLGVNPSGKETQYF
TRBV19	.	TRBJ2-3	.	TGTGCCAGTAGTATAGCCACGGCGGCCGCAGATACGCAGTATTTT	CASSIATAAADTQYF
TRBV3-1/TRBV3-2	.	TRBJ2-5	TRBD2	TGTGCCAGCAGCCCATGGGGGGGGAAGGAGGCCCAGTACTTC	CASSPWGGKEAQYF
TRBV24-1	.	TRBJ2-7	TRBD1	TGTGCCACCAGTGATTTTGCCGGACAGGGGATCTTCGAGCAGTACTTC	CATSDFAGQGIFEQYF
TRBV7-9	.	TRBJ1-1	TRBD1	TGTGCCAGCAGCCCTTGGACAGGGGGGGGAAACACTGAAGCTTTCTTT	CASSPWTGGGNTEAFF
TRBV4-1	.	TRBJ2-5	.	TGCGCCAGCAGCCCGGACAGCGAGACCCAGTACTTC	CASSPDSETQYF
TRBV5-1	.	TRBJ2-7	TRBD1	TGCGCCAGCAGCTGGGACAGGGGGTCCTACGAGCAGTACTTC	CASSWDRGSYEQYF
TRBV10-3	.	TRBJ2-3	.	TGTGCCATCAGTGAGTCTCGGGAGCTACTAGTTACGCAGTATTTT	CAISESRELLVTQYF
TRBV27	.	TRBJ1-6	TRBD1	TGTGCCAGCAGTTTGATCCCGGGACAGGGGAATTCACCCCTCCACTTT	CASSLIPGQGNSPLHF
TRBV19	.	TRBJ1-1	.	TGTGCCAGTAGTCGGGGCTACATGAACACTGAAGCTTTCTTT	CASSRGYMNTEAFF
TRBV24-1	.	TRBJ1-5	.	TGTGCCACCAGTGACGGTCTAAATAATCAGCCCCAGCATTTT	CATSDGLNNQPQHF
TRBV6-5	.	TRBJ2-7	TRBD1	TGTGCCAGCACCCGACAGGGGGCCGGATCCTACGAGCAGTACTTC	CASTRQGAGSYEQYF
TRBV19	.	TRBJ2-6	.	TGTGCCAGTGAGGGAGGTCCGTCCTCTTCTGGGGCCAACGTCCTGACTTTC	CASEGGPSSSGANVLTF
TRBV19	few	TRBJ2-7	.	TGTGCCAGTAGTATAGTAGGAGGGCGGTACGAGCAGTACTTC	CASSIVGGRYEQYF
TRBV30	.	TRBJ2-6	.	TGTGCCTGGACCTGGCAGGCCCCTGATGGGGCCAACGTCCTGACTTTC	CAWTWQAPDGANVLTF
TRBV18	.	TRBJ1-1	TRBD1	TGTGCCAGCTCGGGACAGGCGAACACTGAAGCTTTCTTT	CASSGQANTEAFF
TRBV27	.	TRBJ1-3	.	TGTGCCAGCAGTTTCAATCCTCCTCGGGTGCCTGGAAACACCATATATTTT	CASSFNPPRVPGNTIYF
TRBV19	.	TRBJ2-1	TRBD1	TGTGCCAGTAGTATATCCGGGACAGGGTCCTGGAATGAGCAGTTCTTC	CASSISGTGSWNEQFF
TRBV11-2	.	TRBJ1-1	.	TGTGCCAGCAGCTTAGATAGCGGGGCTGGCACTGAAGCTTTCTTT	CASSLDSGAGTEAFF
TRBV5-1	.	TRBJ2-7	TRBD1	TGCGCCAGCAGCTTGGTGGGGGACAGGGTCCACGAGCAGTACTTC	CASSLVGDRVHEQYF